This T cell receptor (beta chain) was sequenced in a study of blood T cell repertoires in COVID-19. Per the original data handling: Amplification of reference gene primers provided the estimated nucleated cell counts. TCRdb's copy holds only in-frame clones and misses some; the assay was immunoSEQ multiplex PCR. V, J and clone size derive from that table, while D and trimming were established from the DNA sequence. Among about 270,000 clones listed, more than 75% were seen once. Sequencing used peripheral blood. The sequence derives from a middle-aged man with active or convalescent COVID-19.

CDR3 loop: CASSVSHQNTEAFF. CDR3 coding DNA: TGTGCCAGCAGCGTTAGTCACCAGAACACTGAAGCTTTCTTT. This rearrangement joins TRBV9 to TRBJ1-1; no definite D call. From germline, CDR1 is SGDLS and CDR2 YYNGEE. The CDR3 is 14 amino acids. V shed 2 bases and J shed 1 base, with 9 bases lying between them.